The clone carrying this T cell receptor beta chain was found many times. The sample originates from a study of regulatory T cells in long-lasting Graves disease. Time point defined: newly diagnosed GD, antithyroid drugs for less than 3 months. The authors made the TCR library using RNA they extracted from PBMCs. To make TCR beta libraries, researchers used iRepertoire HTBI primers and Arm-PCR of CDR3 regions. Each CDR3 protein is one row after TCRdb ran MiXCR on the multiplex PCR reads. The sample shows about 530,000 distinct CDR3 sequences, around 15% of them seen only once. The same sample was also studied in work on T cells in Graves' hyperthyroidism and ophthalmopathy. As that report states: Stable disease denoted Graves' hyperthyroidism without ophthalmopathy progression within 18 months. Most thyroid clonotypes expanded above 0.001 appeared in blood too.

Sequenced material: peripheral blood mononuclear cells (PBMCs), taken at new diagnosis, from a patient treated with antithyroid drugs. This sequence was found in a woman aged 35 to 60 with Graves disease.

CDR3: CASSLEGVNTGELFF. As DNA, the CDR3 is TGTGCCAGCAGCTTAGAAGGGGTGAACACCGGGGAGCTGTTTTTT. V is TRBV11-2 and J is TRBJ2-2; TRBD1 is a possible D gene (5 bases). CDR1 is SGHAT and CDR2 is FQNNGV in the germline V gene. Trimming pared 0 bases from V and 1 base from J, leaving 6 bases between. The CDR3 runs 15 residues.